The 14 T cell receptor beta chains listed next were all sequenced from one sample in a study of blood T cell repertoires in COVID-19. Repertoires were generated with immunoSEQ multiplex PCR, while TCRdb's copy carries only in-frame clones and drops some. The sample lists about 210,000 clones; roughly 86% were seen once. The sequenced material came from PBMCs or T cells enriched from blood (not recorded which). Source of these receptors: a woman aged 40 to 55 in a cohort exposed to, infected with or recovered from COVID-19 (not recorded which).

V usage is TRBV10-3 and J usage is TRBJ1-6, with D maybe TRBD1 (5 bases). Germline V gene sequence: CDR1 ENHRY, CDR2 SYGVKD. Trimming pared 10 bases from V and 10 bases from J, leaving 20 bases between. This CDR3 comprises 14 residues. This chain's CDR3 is CATTRGGEGSPLHF. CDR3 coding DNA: TGTGCCACCACGAGGGGAGGTGAGGGATCACCCCTCCACTTT.

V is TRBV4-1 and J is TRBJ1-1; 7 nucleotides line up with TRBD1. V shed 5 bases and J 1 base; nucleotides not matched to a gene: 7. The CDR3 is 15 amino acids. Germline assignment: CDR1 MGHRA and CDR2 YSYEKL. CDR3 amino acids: CASSSRGTENTEAFF. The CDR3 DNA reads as TGCGCCAGCAGCTCTCGTGGGACAGAGAACACTGAAGCTTTCTTT.

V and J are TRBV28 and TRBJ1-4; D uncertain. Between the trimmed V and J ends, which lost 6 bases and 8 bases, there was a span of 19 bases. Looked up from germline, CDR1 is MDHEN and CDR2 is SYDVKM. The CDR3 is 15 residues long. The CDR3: CASRQTTFEREKLFF. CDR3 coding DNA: TGTGCCAGCAGACAGACGACATTTGAGCGGGAAAAACTGTTTTTT.

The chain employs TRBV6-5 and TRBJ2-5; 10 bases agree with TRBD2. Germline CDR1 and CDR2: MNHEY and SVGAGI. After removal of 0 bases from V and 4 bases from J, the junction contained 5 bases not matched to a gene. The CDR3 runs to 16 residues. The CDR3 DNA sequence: TGTGCCAGCAGTTACTCGCCCAGCGGGAGGGCAGAGACCCAGTACTTC. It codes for CASSYSPSGRAETQYF.

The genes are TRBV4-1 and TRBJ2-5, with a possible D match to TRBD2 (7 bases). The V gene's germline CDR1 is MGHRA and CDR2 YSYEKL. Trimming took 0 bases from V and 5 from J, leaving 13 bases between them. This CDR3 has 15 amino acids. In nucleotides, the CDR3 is TGCGCCAGCAGCCAAGATCTGGCGGGGGCGGAGACCCAGTACTTC. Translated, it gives CASSQDLAGAETQYF.

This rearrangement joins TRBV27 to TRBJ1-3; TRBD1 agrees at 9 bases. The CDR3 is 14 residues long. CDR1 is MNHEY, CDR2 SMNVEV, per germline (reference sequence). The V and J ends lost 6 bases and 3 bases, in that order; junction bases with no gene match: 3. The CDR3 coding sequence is TGTGCCAGCAGACAGACAGGGGGTGGAAACACCATATATTTT. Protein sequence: CASRQTGGGNTIYF.

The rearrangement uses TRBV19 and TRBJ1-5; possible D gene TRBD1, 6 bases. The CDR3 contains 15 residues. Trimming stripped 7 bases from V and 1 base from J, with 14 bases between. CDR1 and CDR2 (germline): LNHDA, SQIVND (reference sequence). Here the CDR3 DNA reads TGTGCCAGTACTCCACCGGGACACAGCAATCAGCCCCAGCATTTT. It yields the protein CASTPPGHSNQPQHF.

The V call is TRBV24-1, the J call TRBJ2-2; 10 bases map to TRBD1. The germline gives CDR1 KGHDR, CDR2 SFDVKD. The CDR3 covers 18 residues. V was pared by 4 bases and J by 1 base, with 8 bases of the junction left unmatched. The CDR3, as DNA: TGTGCCACCAGTGACGACAGGGGGCCTAAAGGGAACACCGGGGAGCTGTTTTTT. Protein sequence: CATSDDRGPKGNTGELFF.

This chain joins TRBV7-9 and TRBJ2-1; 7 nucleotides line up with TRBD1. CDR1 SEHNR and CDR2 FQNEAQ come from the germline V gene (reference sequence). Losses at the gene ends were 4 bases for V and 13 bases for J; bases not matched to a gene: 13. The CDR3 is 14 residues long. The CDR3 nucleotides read TGTGCCAGCAGCTCGAGGGGCCCCGGGACAGAACAGTTCTTC. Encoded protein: CASSSRGPGTEQFF.

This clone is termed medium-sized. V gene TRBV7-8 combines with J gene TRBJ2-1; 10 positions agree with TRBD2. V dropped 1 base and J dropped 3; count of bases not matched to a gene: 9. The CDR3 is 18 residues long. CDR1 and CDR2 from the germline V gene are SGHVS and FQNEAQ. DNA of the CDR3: TGTGCCAGCAGCTTAGTAGAGCTAGCGGGGGCGGTCTACAATGAGCAGTTCTTC. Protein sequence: CASSLVELAGAVYNEQFF. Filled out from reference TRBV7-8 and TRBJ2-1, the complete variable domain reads GAGVSQSPRYKVAKRGQDVALRCDPISGHVSLFWYQQALGQGPEFLTYFQNEAQLDKSGLPSDRFFAERPEGSVSTLKIQRTQQEDSAVYLCASSLVELAGAVYNEQFFGPGTRLTVL.

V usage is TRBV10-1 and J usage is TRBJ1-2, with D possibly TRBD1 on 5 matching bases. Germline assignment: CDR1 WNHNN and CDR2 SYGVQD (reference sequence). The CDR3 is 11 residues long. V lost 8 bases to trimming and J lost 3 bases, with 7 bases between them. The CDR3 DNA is TGCGCCAGCCGGGGGGACTATGGCTACACCTTC. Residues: CASRGDYGYTF.

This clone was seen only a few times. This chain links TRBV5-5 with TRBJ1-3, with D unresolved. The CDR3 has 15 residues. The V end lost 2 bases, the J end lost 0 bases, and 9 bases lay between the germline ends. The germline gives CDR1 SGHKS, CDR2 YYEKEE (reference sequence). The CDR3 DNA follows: TGTGCCAGCAGCTTTCCACAGACCTCTGGAAACACCATATATTTT. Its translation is CASSFPQTSGNTIYF.

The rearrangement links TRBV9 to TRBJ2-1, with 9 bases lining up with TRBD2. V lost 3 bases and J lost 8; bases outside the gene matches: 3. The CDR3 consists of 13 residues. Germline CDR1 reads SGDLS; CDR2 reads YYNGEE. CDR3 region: CASSGSGSDEQFF. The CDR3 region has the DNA TGTGCCAGCAGCGGTAGCGGGAGCGATGAGCAGTTCTTC.

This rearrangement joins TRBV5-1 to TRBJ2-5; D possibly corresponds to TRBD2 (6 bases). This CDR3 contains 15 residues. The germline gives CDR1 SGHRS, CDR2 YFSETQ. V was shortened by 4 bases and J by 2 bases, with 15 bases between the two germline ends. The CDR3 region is CASSPGDLTQETQYF. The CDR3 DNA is TGCGCCAGCAGCCCGGGGGACTTGACTCAAGAGACCCAGTACTTC. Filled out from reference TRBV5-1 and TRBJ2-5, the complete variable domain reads KAGVTQTPRYLIKTRGQQVTLSCSPISGHRSVSWYQQTPGQGLQFLFEYFSETQRNKGNFPGRFSGRQFSNSRSEMNVSTLELGDSALYLCASSPGDLTQETQYFGPGTRLLVL.